This T cell receptor (beta chain) stems from a study of identical twins. Study-wide results and limits: Possibly, invariant MAIT and iNKT cells partly confounded zero-insertion analyses. For out-of-frame beta sequences, excess twin sharing was weaker. Conclusions leaned on cross-sectional statistical analysis and did not track the same donors over time. With abundant cord blood beta clonotypes, insertions were fewer; memory repertoires showed no such pattern.

The germline V gene has CDR1 SGDLS and CDR2 YYNGEE. The CDR3 consists of 15 residues. V shed 2 bases and J 3 bases; nucleotides not matched to a gene: 6. With regard to this clonotype: As yet, its antigen is unknown.

In TCRdb, the 5' RACE reads were re-called with MiXCR into one record per CDR3 protein. The data contain about 500,000 distinct CDR3 sequences, approximately 14% of them seen just once; the ten biggest clones take up more than 0.8%. This same sample was also part of a study on yellow fever vaccine responses in identical twins.

The source of this sequence is a woman between 18 and 30 years old in good health. This chain links TRBV9 with TRBJ2-5; 8 bases are shared with TRBD2. Material for sequencing was CD4+ T cells sorted from blood. Here the CDR3 DNA reads TGTGCCAGCAGCGTCGGGACTAGGCCCGAAGAGACCCAGTACTTC. Amino acid sequence: CASSVGTRPEETQYF.